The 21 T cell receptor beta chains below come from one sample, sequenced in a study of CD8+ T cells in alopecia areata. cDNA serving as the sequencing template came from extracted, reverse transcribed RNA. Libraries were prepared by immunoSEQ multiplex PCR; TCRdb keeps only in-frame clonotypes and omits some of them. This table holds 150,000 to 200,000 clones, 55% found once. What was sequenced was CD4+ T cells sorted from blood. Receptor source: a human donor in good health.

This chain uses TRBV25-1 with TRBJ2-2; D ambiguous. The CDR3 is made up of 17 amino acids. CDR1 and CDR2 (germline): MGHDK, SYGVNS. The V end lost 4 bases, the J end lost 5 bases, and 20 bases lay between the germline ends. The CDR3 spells CASSAEAAGWETGELFF. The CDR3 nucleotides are TGTGCCAGCAGTGCTGAGGCCGCAGGTTGGGAAACCGGGGAGCTGTTTTTT. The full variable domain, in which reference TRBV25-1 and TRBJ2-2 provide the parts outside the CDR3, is EADIYQTPRYLVIGTGKKITLECSQTMGHDKMYWYQQDPGMELHLIHYSYGVNSTEKGDLSSESTVSRIRTEHFPLTLESARPSHTSQYLCASSAEAAGWETGELFFGEGSRLTVL.

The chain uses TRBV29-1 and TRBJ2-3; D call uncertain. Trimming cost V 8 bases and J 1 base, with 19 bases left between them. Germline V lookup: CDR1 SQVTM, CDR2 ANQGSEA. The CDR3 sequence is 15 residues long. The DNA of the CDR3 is TGCAGCACTGTGTATTGGGCCCAGGGCACAGATACGCAGTATTTT. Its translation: CSTVYWAQGTDTQYF.

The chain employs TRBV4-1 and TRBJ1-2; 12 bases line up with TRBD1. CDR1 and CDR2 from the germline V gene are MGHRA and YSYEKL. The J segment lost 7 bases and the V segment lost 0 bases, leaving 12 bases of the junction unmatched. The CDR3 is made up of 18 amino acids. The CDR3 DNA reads TGCGCCAGCAGCCAAGATGACCCCGGGACAGGGGGCTCCGTTGGCTACACCTTC. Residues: CASSQDDPGTGGSVGYTF.

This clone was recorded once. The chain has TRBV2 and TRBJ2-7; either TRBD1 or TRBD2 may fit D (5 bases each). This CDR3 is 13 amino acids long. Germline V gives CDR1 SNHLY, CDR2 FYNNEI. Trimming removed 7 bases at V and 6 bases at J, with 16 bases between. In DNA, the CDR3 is TGTGCCAGCACTTCGGGGCCCGTAACCGAGCAGTACTTC. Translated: CASTSGPVTEQYF.

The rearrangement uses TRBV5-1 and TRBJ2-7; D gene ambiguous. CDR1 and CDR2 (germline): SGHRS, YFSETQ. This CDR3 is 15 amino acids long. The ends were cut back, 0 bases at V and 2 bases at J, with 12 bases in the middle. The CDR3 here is CASSLGAVPPYEQYF. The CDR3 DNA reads TGCGCCAGCAGCTTGGGGGCAGTCCCCCCCTACGAGCAGTACTTC.

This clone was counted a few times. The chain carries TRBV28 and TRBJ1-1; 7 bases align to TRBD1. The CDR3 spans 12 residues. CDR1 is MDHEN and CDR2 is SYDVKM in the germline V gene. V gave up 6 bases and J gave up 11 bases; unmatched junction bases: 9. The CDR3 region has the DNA TGTGCCAGCAGCCCGGGACAGTCCGGGGCTTTCTTT. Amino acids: CASSPGQSGAFF.

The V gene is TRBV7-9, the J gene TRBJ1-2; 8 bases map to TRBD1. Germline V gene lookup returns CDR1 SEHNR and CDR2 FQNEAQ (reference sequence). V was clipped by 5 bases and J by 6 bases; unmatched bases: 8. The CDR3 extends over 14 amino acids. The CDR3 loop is CASSAWTGWNGYTF. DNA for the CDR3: TGTGCCAGCAGCGCATGGACAGGGTGGAATGGCTACACCTTC.

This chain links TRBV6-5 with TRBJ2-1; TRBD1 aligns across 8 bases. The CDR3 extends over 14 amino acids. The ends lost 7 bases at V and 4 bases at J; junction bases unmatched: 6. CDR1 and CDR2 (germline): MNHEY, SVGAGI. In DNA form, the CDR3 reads TGTGCCAGCAAGTCGGGACAGGTTTACAATGAGCAGTTCTTC. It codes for CASKSGQVYNEQFF.

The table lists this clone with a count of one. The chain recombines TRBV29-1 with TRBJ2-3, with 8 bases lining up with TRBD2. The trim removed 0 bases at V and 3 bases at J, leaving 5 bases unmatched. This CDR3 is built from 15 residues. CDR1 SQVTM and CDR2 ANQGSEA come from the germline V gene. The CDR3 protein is CSVEEAAGETDTQYF. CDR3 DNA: TGCAGCGTTGAAGAGGCAGCGGGAGAGACAGATACGCAGTATTTT.

The CDR3 bases are TGTGCCAGCAGTGGAGAGACCCAGTACTTC. Protein product: CASSGETQYF. The chain links TRBV2 to TRBJ2-5; D ambiguous. Germline values: CDR1 SNHLY, CDR2 FYNNEI. The CDR3 runs to 10 residues. Between the trimmed V and J ends, which lost 4 bases and 4 bases, there was a span of 1 base.

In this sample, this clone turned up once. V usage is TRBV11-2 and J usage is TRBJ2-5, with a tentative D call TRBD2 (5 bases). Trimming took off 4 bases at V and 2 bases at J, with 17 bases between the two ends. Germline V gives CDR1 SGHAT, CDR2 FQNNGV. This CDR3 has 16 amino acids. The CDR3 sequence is CASSYAVEAGQETQYF. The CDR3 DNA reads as TGTGCCAGCAGCTATGCCGTGGAGGCAGGACAAGAGACCCAGTACTTC.

CDR3 in DNA: TGCGCCAGCAGCCATCAGGACCCAAACATTCAGTACTTC. Translated, it gives CASSHQDPNIQYF. The J gene is TRBJ2-4, the V gene TRBV4-1; D unclear. The CDR3 loop spans 13 amino acids. CDR1 is MGHRA, CDR2 YSYEKL, per germline. Trimming removed 3 bases from V and 6 bases from J, with 9 bases in between.

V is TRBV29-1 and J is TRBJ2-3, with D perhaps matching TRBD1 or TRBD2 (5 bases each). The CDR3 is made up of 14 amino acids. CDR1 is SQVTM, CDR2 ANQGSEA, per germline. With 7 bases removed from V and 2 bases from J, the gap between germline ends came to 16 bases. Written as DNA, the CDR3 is TGCAGCGGAGGGGAACATAGCTTCACAGATACGCAGTATTTT. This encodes CSGGEHSFTDTQYF.

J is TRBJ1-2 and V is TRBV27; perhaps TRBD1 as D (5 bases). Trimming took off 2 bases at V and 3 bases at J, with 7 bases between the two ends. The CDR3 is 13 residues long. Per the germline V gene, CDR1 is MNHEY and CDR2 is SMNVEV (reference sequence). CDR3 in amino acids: CASSLEGYYGYTF. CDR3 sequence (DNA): TGTGCCAGCAGTTTAGAGGGGTACTATGGCTACACCTTC.

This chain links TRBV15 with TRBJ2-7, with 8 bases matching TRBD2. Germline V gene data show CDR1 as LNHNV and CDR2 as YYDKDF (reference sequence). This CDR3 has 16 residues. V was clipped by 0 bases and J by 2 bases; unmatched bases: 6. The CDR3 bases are TGTGCCACCAGCAGAGATCTTGTAGCGGGAACCTACGAGCAGTACTTC. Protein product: CATSRDLVAGTYEQYF.

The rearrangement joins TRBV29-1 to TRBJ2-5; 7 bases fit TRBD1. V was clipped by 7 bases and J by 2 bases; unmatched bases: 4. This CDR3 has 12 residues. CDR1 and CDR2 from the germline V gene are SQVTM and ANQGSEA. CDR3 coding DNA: TGCAGCGCAATGGGACAGCAAGAGACCCAGTACTTC. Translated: CSAMGQQETQYF.

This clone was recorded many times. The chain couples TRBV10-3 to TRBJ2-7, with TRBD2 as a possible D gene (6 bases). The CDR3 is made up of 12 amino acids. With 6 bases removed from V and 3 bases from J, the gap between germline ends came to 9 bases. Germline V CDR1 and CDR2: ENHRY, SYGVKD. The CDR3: CAISIGGYEQYF. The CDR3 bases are TGTGCCATCAGCATCGGGGGCTACGAGCAGTACTTC.

The CDR3 DNA follows: TGTGCCAGCAGCCGAGTGACCGGGACAGGGATGTACTATGGCTACACCTTC. It yields the protein CASSRVTGTGMYYGYTF. V usage is TRBV7-9 and J usage is TRBJ1-2, with TRBD1 matching over 9 bases. J lost 3 bases, V lost 5 bases, and 13 bases had no gene match. Germline CDR1 reads SEHNR; CDR2 reads FQNEAQ (reference sequence). The CDR3 has 17 residues. Drawing the rest from reference TRBV7-9 and TRBJ1-2, the complete variable domain is DTGVSQNPRHKITKRGQNVTFRCDPISEHNRLYWYRQTLGQGPEFLTYFQNEAQLEKSRLLSDRFSAERPKGSFSTLEIQRTEQGDSAMYLCASSRVTGTGMYYGYTFGSGTRLTVV.

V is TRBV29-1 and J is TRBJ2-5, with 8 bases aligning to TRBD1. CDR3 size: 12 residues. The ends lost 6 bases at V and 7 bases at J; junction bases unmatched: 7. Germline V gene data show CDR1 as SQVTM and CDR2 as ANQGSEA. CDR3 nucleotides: TGCAGCGTCGGTGACAGGGGAAGGACCCAGTACTTC. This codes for CSVGDRGRTQYF.

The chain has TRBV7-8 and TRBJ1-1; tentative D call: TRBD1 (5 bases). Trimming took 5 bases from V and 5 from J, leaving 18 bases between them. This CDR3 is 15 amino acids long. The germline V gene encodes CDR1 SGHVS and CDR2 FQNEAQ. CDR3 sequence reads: CASSRGYQGWTEAFF. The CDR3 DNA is TGTGCCAGCAGCCGAGGGTACCAGGGTTGGACTGAAGCTTTCTTT.

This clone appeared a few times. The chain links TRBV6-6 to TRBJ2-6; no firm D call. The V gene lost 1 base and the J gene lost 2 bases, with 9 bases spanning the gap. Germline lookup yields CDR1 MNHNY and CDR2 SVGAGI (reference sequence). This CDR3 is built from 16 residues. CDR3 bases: TGTGCCAGCAGTTACTTTATAGGCACTGGGGCCAACGTCCTGACTTTC. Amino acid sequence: CASSYFIGTGANVLTF.